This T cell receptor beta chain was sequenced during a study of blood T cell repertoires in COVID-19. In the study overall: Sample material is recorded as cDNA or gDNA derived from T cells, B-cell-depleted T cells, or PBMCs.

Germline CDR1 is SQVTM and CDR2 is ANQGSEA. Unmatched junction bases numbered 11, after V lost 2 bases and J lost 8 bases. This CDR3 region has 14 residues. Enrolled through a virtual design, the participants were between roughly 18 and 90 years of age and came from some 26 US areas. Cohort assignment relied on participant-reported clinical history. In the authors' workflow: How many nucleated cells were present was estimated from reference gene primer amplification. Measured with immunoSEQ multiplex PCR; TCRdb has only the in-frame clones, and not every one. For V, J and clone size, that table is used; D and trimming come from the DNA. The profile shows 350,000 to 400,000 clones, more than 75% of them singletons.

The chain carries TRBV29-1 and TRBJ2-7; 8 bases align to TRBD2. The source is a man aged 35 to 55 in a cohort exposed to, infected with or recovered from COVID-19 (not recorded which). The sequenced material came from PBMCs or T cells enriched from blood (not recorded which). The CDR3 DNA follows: TGCAGCGTTGAATCCGGGACTAGTCCTACGAAGCAGTACTTC. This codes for CSVESGTSPTKQYF.